The TCR beta chain described here comes from a study of human T cells and chemical hapten exposure. Background on the study: Throughout the roughly 24-week study, diphenylcyclopropenone was applied weekly to the patients' scalps.

Via MiXCR, TCRdb re-called the RACE reads, giving one row per CDR3 protein. The table shows about 54,000 distinct CDR3 sequences, with 7.5% to 10% occurring only once. The time point was: patch test 2, 6 weeks after DPC sensitization. The treatment is: therapeutic diphenylcyclopropenone sensitization with weekly scalp DPC. This clonotype was counted between two and nine times. The receptor comes from a woman aged 45-65 years with alopecia areata. Some clones in this sample may be carry-over from other donors' samples. Sequences were derived from whole blood, sampled in connection with sensitization to the hapten diphenylcyclopropenone (DPC).

The CDR3 reads CASSLFYGTDPGELFF. In DNA, the CDR3 is TGCGCCAGCAGCTTGTTTTACGGGACCGACCCCGGGGAGCTGTTTTTT. This chain uses TRBV5-1 with TRBJ2-2; perhaps D is TRBD1 or TRBD2 (5 bases each). CDR1 SGHRS and CDR2 YFSETQ come from the germline V gene. This CDR3 has 16 amino acids. The V end was cut by 1 base, the J end by 6 bases, with 16 bases between.